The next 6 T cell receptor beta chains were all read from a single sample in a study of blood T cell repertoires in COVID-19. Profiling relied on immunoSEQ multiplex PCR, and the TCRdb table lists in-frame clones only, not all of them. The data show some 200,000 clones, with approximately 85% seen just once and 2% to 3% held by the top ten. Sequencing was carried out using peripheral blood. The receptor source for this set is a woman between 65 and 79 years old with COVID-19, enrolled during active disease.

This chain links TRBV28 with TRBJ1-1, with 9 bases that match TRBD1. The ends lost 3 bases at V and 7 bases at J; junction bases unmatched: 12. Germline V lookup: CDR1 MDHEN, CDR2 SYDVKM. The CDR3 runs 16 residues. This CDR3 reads CASSFPGQGRKSEAFF. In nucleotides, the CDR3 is TGTGCCAGCAGTTTTCCCGGACAGGGGAGAAAGAGTGAAGCTTTCTTT.

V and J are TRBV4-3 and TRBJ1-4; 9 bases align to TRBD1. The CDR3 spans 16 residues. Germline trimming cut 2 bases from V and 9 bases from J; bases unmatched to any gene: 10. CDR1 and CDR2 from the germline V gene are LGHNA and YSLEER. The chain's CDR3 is CASSQRSGTGFKKLFF. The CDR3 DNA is TGCGCCAGCAGCCAACGTTCGGGGACAGGGTTTAAAAAACTGTTTTTT.

Here the CDR3 DNA reads TGTGCCAGCAGCTTAGGACAGGGCATTCAGTATGGCTACACCTTC. Its translation is CASSLGQGIQYGYTF. The V call is TRBV11-2, the J call TRBJ1-2; 7 nucleotides agree with TRBD1. The length of the CDR3 is 15 residues. The germline CDR1 and CDR2 sequences are SGHAT and FQNNGV. The V gene end was trimmed by 1 base and the J gene end by 5 bases; junction bases not matched to a gene: 7. Supplemented by reference TRBV11-2 and TRBJ1-2, the full variable domain reads EAGVAQSPRYKIIEKRQSVAFWCNPISGHATLYWYQQILGQGPKLLIQFQNNGVVDDSQLPKDRFSAERLKGVDSTLKIQPAKLEDSAVYLCASSLGQGIQYGYTFGSGTRLTVV.

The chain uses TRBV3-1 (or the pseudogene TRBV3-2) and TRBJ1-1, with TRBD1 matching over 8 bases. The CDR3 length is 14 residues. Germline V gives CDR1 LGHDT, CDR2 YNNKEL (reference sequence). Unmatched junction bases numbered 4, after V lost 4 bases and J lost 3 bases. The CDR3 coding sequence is TGTGCCAGCAGCCTGACAGGGGTTGACACTGAAGCTTTCTTT. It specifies CASSLTGVDTEAFF.

This CDR3 reads CASRSSAGHTEAFF. The CDR3 nucleotides read TGTGCCAGCAGATCTTCGGCGGGGCACACTGAAGCTTTCTTT. The chain carries TRBV7-3 and TRBJ1-1; possible D gene TRBD1, 5 bases. The V gene's germline CDR1 is SGHTA and CDR2 FQGTGA. The CDR3 consists of 14 residues. V lost 6 bases and J lost 3, with 14 bases in between.

The CDR3, as DNA: TGTGCCAGCAGCTTGGGAGAGTTTCCCTCCTACGAGCAGTACTTC. Its translation is CASSLGEFPSYEQYF. This rearrangement joins TRBV5-5 to TRBJ2-7; D is ambiguous. The CDR3 is 15 residues long. Germline V gene lookup returns CDR1 SGHKS and CDR2 YYEKEE (reference sequence). V lost 0 bases to trimming and J lost 0 bases, with 10 bases between them.